The rows below give T cell receptor beta chains drawn from one sample of a study of beta chain features in type 1 diabetes. Measured with immunoSEQ multiplex PCR; TCRdb has only the in-frame clones, and not every one. The data show just over 600,000 clones, roughly 15% seen once. The sample comprised naive CD4+ T cells from blood. These receptors all come from a man between 18 and 29 years old in good health. Each CDR3 is given with its conserved first and last residue. Each record gives: V gene, clone size, J gene, D gene, CDR3 protein, CDR3 DNA. D genes are given only for firm matches. A clone size is listed for some rows: how often the clone was seen (once, few, many), or a class if it is expanded.

TRBV7-3	few	TRBJ1-1	.	CASSSTGGGNTEAFF	TGTGCCAGCAGCTCTACAGGCGGCGGGAACACTGAAGCTTTCTTT
TRBV9	few	TRBJ2-2	TRBD1	CASSTGQLNTGELFF	TGTGCCAGCAGCACGGGACAGCTCAACACCGGGGAGCTGTTTTTT
TRBV7-2	.	TRBJ1-2	.	CASSQGLWGSYGYTF	TGTGCCAGCAGCCAGGGATTGTGGGGGAGCTATGGCTACACCTTC
TRBV6-5	few	TRBJ2-7	TRBD2	CASSYSGLAGSYEQYF	TGTGCCAGCAGTTACTCAGGACTAGCGGGGTCCTACGAGCAGTACTTC
TRBV27	few	TRBJ2-5	TRBD2	CASSSHKMRERPSVQETQYF	TGTGCCAGCAGTTCCCATAAAATGCGGGAGCGTCCTTCTGTCCAAGAGACCCAGTACTTC
TRBV5-1	few	TRBJ2-3	TRBD2	CASSRTSGRGEDTQYF	TGCGCCAGCAGCCGGACTAGCGGGAGAGGGGAAGATACGCAGTATTTT
TRBV11-2	few	TRBJ2-2	TRBD2	CASSVRTSGSRNTGELFF	TGTGCCAGCAGCGTCCGGACTAGCGGGAGTAGGAACACCGGGGAGCTGTTTTTT
TRBV19	.	TRBJ1-5	.	CASSIARKGWNQPQHF	TGTGCCAGTAGTATTGCGAGGAAAGGGTGGAATCAGCCCCAGCATTTT
TRBV10-3	few	TRBJ2-3	TRBD2	CAIKGAGPDTQYF	TGTGCCATCAAGGGAGCGGGGCCAGATACGCAGTATTTT
TRBV4-2	.	TRBJ2-7	.	CASSQGLNRDLAYEQYF	TGTGCCAGCAGCCAAGGCCTCAACAGGGATCTGGCCTACGAGCAGTACTTC
TRBV4-3	.	TRBJ2-1	.	CASSQGTGRLYNEQFF	TGCGCCAGCAGCCAAGGTACAGGGCGGTTATACAATGAGCAGTTCTTC
TRBV7-6	.	TRBJ2-7	TRBD1	CASSLETGGYEQYF	TGTGCCAGCAGCTTAGAAACAGGGGGCTACGAGCAGTACTTC
TRBV19	.	TRBJ2-4	.	CASSILGASKNIQYF	TGTGCCAGTAGTATCCTAGGGGCCTCCAAAAACATTCAGTACTTC
TRBV28	few	TRBJ1-5	.	CASSPRQYRSLSNQPQHF	TGTGCCAGCAGTCCGCGGCAGTACAGAAGCCTAAGCAATCAGCCCCAGCATTTT
TRBV29-1	.	TRBJ1-1	.	CSVAETENTEAFF	TGCAGCGTTGCGGAGACAGAGAACACTGAAGCTTTCTTT
TRBV5-4	few	TRBJ2-7	TRBD2	CASSGGGSYEQYF	TGTGCCAGCAGCGGCGGGGGTTCCTACGAGCAGTACTTC
TRBV2	.	TRBJ2-6	.	CASTRRYEGANVLTF	TGTGCCAGCACCAGGCGTTATGAAGGGGCCAACGTCCTGACTTTC
TRBV20-1	few	TRBJ1-2	.	CSARDSGYTF	TGCAGTGCTAGAGACAGCGGCTACACCTTC
TRBV7-2	few	TRBJ2-5	TRBD2	CASSSGLAGGETQYF	TGTGCCAGCAGCTCGGGACTAGCGGGAGGAGAGACCCAGTACTTC
TRBV7-7	few	TRBJ2-1	TRBD2	CASSKTSGSYNEQFF	TGTGCCAGCAGCAAGACTAGCGGCTCCTACAATGAGCAGTTCTTC
TRBV7-2	.	TRBJ2-7	.	CASSLAWVRYEQYF	TGTGCCAGCAGCTTAGCCTGGGTTAGGTACGAGCAGTACTTC
TRBV30	.	TRBJ1-5	.	CAWRDTQGLSNQPQHF	TGTGCCTGGAGGGATACACAGGGTTTGAGCAATCAGCCCCAGCATTTT
TRBV10-3	few	TRBJ1-5	TRBD1	CAITPTGDQPQHF	TGTGCCATCACCCCGACAGGGGATCAGCCCCAGCATTTT
TRBV7-9	.	TRBJ2-7	TRBD1	CASSPDRGQQYF	TGTGCCAGCAGCCCCGACAGGGGGCAGCAGTACTTC
TRBV6-5	.	TRBJ2-1	.	CASRPGSNYNEQFF	TGTGCCAGCCGTCCCGGGTCAAACTACAATGAGCAGTTCTTC
TRBV9	.	TRBJ2-1	.	CASSVGESVNEQFF	TGTGCCAGCAGCGTAGGTGAGTCAGTCAATGAGCAGTTCTTC
TRBV2	few	TRBJ2-1	.	CASSPMGNEQFF	TGTGCCAGCAGCCCCATGGGGAATGAGCAGTTCTTC
TRBV7-8	.	TRBJ1-6	TRBD1	CASSLASGGNSPLHF	TGTGCCAGCAGCTTAGCTTCAGGGGGGAATTCACCCCTCCACTTT
TRBV11-2	.	TRBJ2-7	.	CASSFFHEQYF	TGTGCCAGCAGCTTTTTCCACGAGCAGTACTTC
TRBV5-6	.	TRBJ1-1	.	CASSLPRYTEAFF	TGTGCCAGCAGCTTGCCCAGGTACACTGAAGCTTTCTTT
TRBV29-1	.	TRBJ2-2	.	CSVSRPPGELFF	TGCAGCGTTTCACGCCCCCCCGGGGAGCTGTTTTTT
TRBV12-5	.	TRBJ2-1	.	CASGLFNEQFF	TGTGCTAGTGGTTTGTTCAATGAGCAGTTCTTC
TRBV11-2	.	TRBJ2-4	.	CASSLTPQGLAKNIQYF	TGTGCCAGCAGCTTAACCCCCCAGGGACTAGCCAAAAACATTCAGTACTTC
TRBV28	.	TRBJ1-2	.	CATRTANYGYTF	TGTGCCACGCGGACGGCTAACTATGGCTACACCTTC
TRBV6-1	few	TRBJ2-7	TRBD1	CASSVRGGRDEQYF	TGTGCCAGCAGTGTGAGAGGGGGCCGGGACGAGCAGTACTTC
TRBV4-2	.	TRBJ1-4	TRBD1	CASSHGGTGTTNEKLFF	TGTGCCAGCAGCCATGGAGGGACAGGGACAACTAATGAAAAACTGTTTTTT
TRBV5-6	.	TRBJ1-4	.	CASSLRGMAPEKLFF	TGTGCCAGCAGCCTAAGGGGAATGGCACCTGAAAAACTGTTTTTT
TRBV29-1	.	TRBJ1-1	.	CSVANTEAFF	TGCAGCGTCGCGAACACTGAAGCTTTCTTT
TRBV5-4	few	TRBJ2-2	TRBD2	CASSSLTSGDTGELFF	TGTGCCAGCAGCTCCTTGACTAGCGGGGACACCGGGGAGCTGTTTTTT
TRBV11-1	.	TRBJ2-7	.	CASSRTYEQYF	TGTGCCAGCAGTCGGACCTACGAGCAGTACTTC
TRBV25-1	.	TRBJ2-1	.	CASSELGRSSYNEQFF	TGTGCCAGCAGTGAATTAGGGCGGAGCTCCTACAATGAGCAGTTCTTC
TRBV5-1	.	TRBJ1-1	.	CASSTSRQGGTEAFF	TGCGCCAGCAGCACCTCCCGTCAAGGGGGCACTGAAGCTTTCTTT
TRBV11-3	.	TRBJ1-1	.	CASSLQGWTEAFF	TGTGCCAGCAGCTTACAGGGATGGACTGAAGCTTTCTTT
TRBV9	.	TRBJ2-7	.	CASSLGRSSYEQYF	TGTGCCAGCAGTCTCGGACGGAGCTCCTACGAGCAGTACTTC
TRBV5-1	.	TRBJ2-1	TRBD2	CASSLRDYSIWGEQFF	TGCGCCAGCAGCTTACGGGACTATTCCATCTGGGGTGAGCAGTTCTTC
TRBV28	few	TRBJ1-2	.	CASSLWVLWGYTF	TGTGCCAGCAGTTTATGGGTCCTTTGGGGCTACACCTTC
TRBV7-7	.	TRBJ2-5	TRBD2	CASSLVLAGPGETQYF	TGTGCTAGCAGCTTAGTCTTAGCGGGCCCAGGGGAGACCCAGTACTTC
TRBV5-6	.	TRBJ2-7	.	CASSLRTIESSSYEQYF	TGTGCCAGCAGCTTGCGGACAATCGAATCGAGCTCCTACGAGCAGTACTTC
TRBV7-9	few	TRBJ2-7	TRBD2	CASSLGLAGIPLAHEQYF	TGTGCCAGCAGCCTCGGACTAGCGGGGATCCCCTTGGCCCACGAGCAGTACTTC
TRBV4-2	.	TRBJ1-3	TRBD1	CASSQDRSDGTGHGNTIYF	TGTGCCAGCAGCCAAGATAGATCCGATGGGACAGGGCACGGAAACACCATATATTTT
TRBV7-2	.	TRBJ1-5	.	CASSLARQNQPQHF	TGTGCCAGCAGCTTAGCGCGGCAGAATCAGCCCCAGCATTTT
TRBV28	.	TRBJ2-7	.	CASSTGSISPKEQYF	TGTGCCAGCAGTACAGGGTCTATTTCCCCTAAGGAGCAGTACTTC
TRBV14	few	TRBJ2-1	.	CASSQVAGFSYNEQFF	TGTGCCAGCAGCCAAGTCGCGGGATTCTCCTACAATGAGCAGTTCTTC
TRBV2	.	TRBJ1-1	.	CASSGTEDTEAFF	TGTGCCAGCAGTGGGACGGAGGACACTGAAGCTTTCTTT
TRBV2	.	TRBJ1-3	TRBD1	CASHRDRALVGNTIYF	TGTGCCAGCCATCGGGACAGGGCCTTGGTAGGAAACACCATATATTTT
TRBV29-1	.	TRBJ1-5	.	CSVAAASGGQPQHF	TGCAGCGTGGCCGCGGCGTCGGGAGGTCAGCCCCAGCATTTT
TRBV2	few	TRBJ2-5	.	CASSSAGDHQETQYF	TGTGCCAGTTCCTCCGCGGGCGATCACCAAGAGACCCAGTACTTC
TRBV2	.	TRBJ2-7	.	CASSDPGISSYEQYF	TGTGCCAGCAGTGATCCGGGCATCAGCTCCTACGAGCAGTACTTC